This TCR beta chain was retrieved from a study of shared clonotypes between healthy human individuals (TCRdb year 2020). In terms of the full investigation: The cohort included three men and a couple of women between 18 and 49 years of age. For each donor, CD4 naive and CD4 memory were each run on three plates, CD8 naive on two plates, and CD8 memory on one plate. Blood TCR repertoires of four to six healthy adults were deeply sequenced to estimate repertoire size and the extent of clonotype sharing between individuals. Different laboratories and diverse techniques were used to prepare libraries and sequence TCR repertoires, to increase sequencing depth and limit assay-specific biases. Per donor, leukapheresis produced somewhere between about 0.94 and 9 billion PBMCs. Study-level results and caveats: Compared with non-shared clonotypes, clonotypes shared by all four sorted-subset donors had higher generation probabilities. Only blood was sampled, and tissue TCR repertoires likely differ from those in blood. Estimated clonotype richness was generally larger for naive than for memory subsets. Pairwise subsampling indicated that sequencing depth was expected to affect the degree of clonotype sharing among donors. Sharing across a few donors was observed for around 4.8% of naive CD4, over 3% of naive CD8, 2.3% of memory CD4, and roughly 0.4% of memory CD8 clonotypes. Because the study included only a small number of donors, the genetic and exposure-history diversity represented was limited. Even with the large sequencing depth, rarefaction of the sorted-subset datasets indicated that sequencing was incomplete.

The CDR3 covers 13 residues, taking in both the cysteine and the phenylalanine. Only CDR3 DNA remains: 39 bases, in frame from the first base. Trimming costs V 3 bases and J 5 bases, and their ends lie 10 bases apart. The germline V gene gives CDR1 as MNHNS and CDR2 as SASEGT. This clone was detected only a few times. It has no known antigen specificity. Base qualities are not recorded, but no much larger clone differs from it by a single base. Other DNA sequences from this sample encode an identical CDR3 as well. Donors were healthy HIV-negative adults with no recently reported acute infections or vaccinations. Every donor was a Caucasian adult residing in Nashville, Tennessee, USA. CD4+ T cells were enriched through magnetic negative selection, after which naive cells were positively selected on CD45RA and the remaining negative fraction served as the memory subset. After blood collection by leukapheresis, PBMCs were isolated using Ficoll-Histopaque density gradient centrifugation and then cryopreserved in the vapor phase of liquid nitrogen. Purity and quantity of every magnetically sorted T cell population were checked by analytical flow cytometry. Each sorted fraction had its genomic DNA isolated and then quantified by UV absorbance on a Nanodrop 2000c.

TCR CDR3 regions were amplified from genomic DNA by multiplex PCR using the deep immunoSEQ assay. For each cell subset, the extracted genomic DNA was distributed evenly across all wells of several immunoSEQ 96-well plates, and each plate served as one replicate. For sorted subsets, each replicate PCR was loaded with roughly 200 ng genomic DNA, equivalent to 25,000 to 35,000 T cell genomes. The purified libraries were quantified using a Qubit 3.0 fluorometer, sized with a Bioanalyzer 2100, and then quantified again using the KAPA Library Quantification kit. Every immunoSEQ 96-well plate was sequenced on a separate single-read 150-cycle Illumina NextSeq 550 flow cell. Per the source publication's procedure: Because the immunoSEQ output held only junctional sequences and lacked quality scores, the filtering could not match the filtering applied to full-length reads. To assign V/J genes and CDR3, sequences were annotated against IMGT germline references using PyIR, a Python wrapper for IgBLAST v1.9. Reads with weak V/J assignments (E-value above 1e-6), missing CDR3, stop codons, out-of-frame junctions, or ambiguous translated residues were removed. V3J clonotypes were defined as sequences sharing an identical inferred V gene, J gene, and CDR3 amino acid sequence. Percentage overlap between repertoires was computed as shared unique clonotypes divided by the size of the smaller repertoire. Repertoire richness was assessed with RTK rarefaction, the Chao1 estimator, and Recon v2.1 estimates of unobserved clonotypes. For all TCRbeta clonotypes obtained by the gDNA method from several donors, generation probabilities were computed with OLGA. TCRdb provides this immuneACCESS table in a form limited to in-frame rearrangements. Some clones are lacking; in checked studies, under half of them reflect an unresolved V gene, and why the rest are absent is not known. V and J calls plus clone size are reproduced from that table; the DNA served to infer D and trimming. The sample profile shows around 990,000 clones; roughly 77% of them were found once. More than 0.85% of the sample goes to the ten largest clones.

This receptor was taken from a man aged 18 to 30 in good health. Some clones in this sample may be carry-over from other donors' samples. The rearranged segments are TRBV6-1 and TRBJ1-2, with the D segment identity uncertain. Material: memory CD4+ T cells from PBMCs. The sample's cell subset or site label is to be understood as: CD45RA-negative fraction. In nucleotide form, the sequence is TGTGCCAGCAGTGAGCCCGCTGAGTATGGCTACACCTTC. This gives the protein CASSEPAEYGYTF.